A selection of T cell receptor beta chains follows, all from one sample in a study of T-cell reconstitution after alpha-beta-depleted transplantation in children. TCRdb used MiXCR to reprocess the PCR reads, holding one entry per CDR3 protein. The sample yields approximately 18,000 distinct CDR3 sequences, approximately 5.3% seen once. The material was PBMCs, obtained before TCRalphabeta/CD19-depleted stem cell transplant. All receptors derive from a boy younger than 18 with acute lymphoblastic leukemia, due to receive a stem cell transplant. Both conserved end residues are part of each CDR3. A D gene is named only where the DNA matches it firmly. Expanded clones get a size class; other rows say once, few or many, or leave the size out.

V	D	J	size	CDR3	DNA
TRBV7-2	NA	TRBJ2-5	medium-sized	CASSLSGRQETQYF	TGTGCCAGCAGCTTATCAGGACGTCAAGAGACCCAGTACTTC
TRBV5-1	NA	TRBJ1-6	medium-sized	CASSSSGLYNSPLHF	TGCGCCAGCAGCTCATCGGGACTCTACAATTCACCCCTCCACTTT
TRBV5-6	NA	TRBJ2-2	many	CASSSHLGRRDTGELFF	TGTGCCAGCAGCTCCCACCTAGGGCGGCGGGACACCGGGGAGCTGTTTTTT
TRBV18	TRBD2	TRBJ2-7	medium-sized	CASSPVVGLAVSYEQYF	TGTGCCAGCTCACCAGTAGTCGGGCTAGCGGTCTCCTACGAGCAGTACTTC
TRBV19	NA	TRBJ1-1	many	CASSDGVTEAFF	TGTGCCAGTAGCGACGGGGTAACTGAAGCTTTCTTT
TRBV19	TRBD1	TRBJ2-2	many	CASTGQHDTGELFF	TGTGCCAGCACGGGACAGCATGACACCGGGGAGCTGTTTTTT
TRBV21-1	NA	TRBJ2-6	many	CASREGSGANVLTF	TGTGCCAGCAGAGAGGGCTCTGGGGCCAACGTCCTGACTTTC
TRBV20-1	TRBD2	TRBJ2-3	medium-sized	CSARERGLAGADTQYF	TGCAGTGCTAGAGAAAGGGGACTAGCGGGGGCAGATACGCAGTATTTT
TRBV12-3/TRBV12-4	TRBD2	TRBJ2-7	many	CASSSRSGRVYEQYF	TGTGCCAGCAGTTCACGTAGCGGGAGGGTATACGAGCAGTACTTC
TRBV12-3/TRBV12-4	NA	TRBJ2-7	many	CASSLNEGVSEQYF	TGTGCCAGCAGTTTAAACGAGGGGGTCTCCGAGCAGTACTTC
TRBV7-8	NA	TRBJ1-1	medium-sized	CASSFQANTEAFF	TGTGCCAGCAGCTTCCAGGCGAACACTGAAGCTTTCTTT
TRBV7-9	TRBD2	TRBJ2-1	many	CASSHWTSGRNEQFF	TGTGCCAGCAGCCACTGGACTAGTGGCCGGAATGAGCAGTTCTTC
TRBV7-9	TRBD1	TRBJ1-4	many	CASSSRQGTNEKLFF	TGTGCCAGCAGCTCGCGACAGGGAACTAATGAAAAACTGTTTTTT
TRBV29-1	NA	TRBJ2-2	many	CSVKLGGGAGELFF	TGCAGCGTTAAATTAGGGGGGGGTGCCGGGGAGCTGTTTTTT
TRBV19	NA	TRBJ2-1	many	CASSRGASYNEQFF	TGTGCCAGTAGTAGGGGGGCTTCCTACAATGAGCAGTTCTTC
TRBV28	TRBD1	TRBJ1-2	many	CASSDGTGFNYGYTF	TGTGCCAGCAGTGACGGGACAGGGTTCAACTATGGCTACACCTTC
TRBV5-1	NA	TRBJ2-4	NA	CASSSSVKNIQYF	TGCGCCAGCAGCTCCTCGGTGAAAAACATTCAGTACTTC
TRBV11-2	NA	TRBJ1-6	many	CASRDTGTAYNSPLHF	TGTGCCAGCAGAGACACCGGGACGGCTTATAATTCACCCCTCCACTTT
TRBV7-9	TRBD1	TRBJ2-2	many	CASSATRQGAGGELFF	TGTGCCAGCAGCGCGACTCGACAGGGGGCGGGCGGGGAGCTGTTTTTT
TRBV20-1	NA	TRBJ1-4	medium-sized	CSARVLGNEKLFF	TGCAGTGCTAGAGTCTTAGGGAATGAAAAACTGTTTTTT
TRBV4-2	TRBD2	TRBJ2-1	many	CASSHLGPGLAGVYEQFF	TGTGCCAGCAGCCACCTAGGACCGGGACTAGCGGGAGTGTATGAGCAGTTCTTC
TRBV29-1	NA	TRBJ1-2	many	CSVRKEGGVSF	TGCAGCGTCAGGAAGGAGGGGGGCGTAAGCTTC
TRBV6-1	TRBD2	TRBJ2-7	many	CASSEILAGGYEQYF	TGTGCCAGCAGTGAAATACTAGCGGGAGGTTACGAGCAGTACTTC
TRBV5-1	NA	TRBJ1-2	many	CASSLVAGTRGYTF	TGCGCCAGCAGCTTGGTTGCAGGGACGAGGGGCTACACCTTC
TRBV3-1	TRBD2	TRBJ2-3	many	CASSQVWAGGRDTQYF	TGTGCCAGCAGCCAAGTTTGGGCGGGGGGGCGAGATACGCAGTATTTT
TRBV20-1	NA	TRBJ2-7	many	CSARDAVGSRIEQYF	TGCAGTGCTAGAGACGCTGTGGGGTCAAGGATCGAGCAGTACTTC
TRBV20-1	TRBD2	TRBJ2-7	many	CSARTSGGYEQYF	TGCAGTGCTCGGACTAGCGGGGGGTACGAGCAGTACTTC
TRBV4-2	TRBD1	TRBJ1-2	many	CASSPGTGNGYTF	TGTGCCAGCAGCCCCGGGACAGGGAATGGCTACACCTTC
TRBV5-1	TRBD1	TRBJ2-7	many	CASSLDRGMSYEQYF	TGCGCCAGCAGCTTGGACAGGGGAATGTCCTACGAGCAGTACTTC
TRBV5-6	NA	TRBJ2-3	many	CASSPGASIRGPTDTQYF	TGTGCCAGCAGCCCCGGGGCTTCGATTAGGGGCCCCACAGATACGCAGTATTTT
TRBV18	NA	TRBJ2-1	many	CASSPPLGTTEQFF	TGTGCCAGCTCACCTCCCCTCGGGACAACTGAGCAGTTCTTC
TRBV20-1	NA	TRBJ1-5	many	CSARDKLGLWGNQPQHF	TGCAGTGCTAGAGATAAATTGGGGTTGTGGGGCAATCAGCCCCAGCATTTT